Below are 2 T cell receptor beta chains sequenced from a single sample in a study of T cells after yellow fever vaccination. MiXCR, applied by TCRdb to the 5' RACE reads, yields one record per CDR3 protein. The sample holds hundreds of thousands of distinct CDR3 sequences; 3% to 4.5% are singletons and the top ten take roughly a quarter. The starting material was PBMCs, obtained on the day of the yellow fever booster vaccination. The receptors originated from a man between 18 and 35 years old who received the YFV17D yellow fever vaccine.

The genes are TRBV4-3 and TRBJ2-3; 7 nucleotides align to TRBD2. Losses at the gene ends were 2 bases for V and 0 bases for J; bases not matched to a gene: 14. This CDR3 region has 19 residues. Per germline, CDR1 LGHNA and CDR2 YSLEER. The chain's CDR3 is CASSQRPSPGGLSTDTQYF. In DNA, the CDR3 is TGCGCCAGCAGCCAACGACCCTCGCCGGGAGGCCTTAGCACAGATACGCAGTATTTT.

This clonotype was detected many times. The chain combines TRBV10-3 with TRBJ2-3; D is undetermined. From germline, CDR1 is ENHRY and CDR2 SYGVKD. V was clipped by 8 bases and J by 0 bases, with 6 bases between them. The length of the CDR3 is 12 residues. The CDR3 protein is CAISESTDTQYF. DNA of the CDR3: TGTGCCATCTCCGAGAGCACAGATACGCAGTATTTT.